This is a list of T cell receptor beta chains from one sample in a study of cytomegalovirus exposure and HLA in healthy donors. TCRdb keeps only in-frame clones here, not all; method: immunoSEQ multiplex PCR. Among fewer than 200,000 clones listed, over 60% were seen once. The sample was PBMCs. The receptors here all came from a woman aged 50 to 60 in good health and CMV-seropositive. CDR3s include the opening cysteine and the closing phenylalanine or tryptophan. A D gene is named only where the DNA matches it firmly. The size entry is marked missing in some rows and otherwise reads once, few, many or a size class.

abundance: NA
v_gene: TRBV18
j_gene: TRBJ2-5
d_gene: TRBD1
CDR3aa: CASSQLTGGQETQYF
CDR3nt: TGTGCCAGCTCTCAACTAACAGGGGGCCAAGAGACCCAGTACTTC

abundance: NA
v_gene: TRBV9
j_gene: TRBJ1-5
d_gene: NA
CDR3aa: CASSVDEGRFYSNQPQHF
CDR3nt: TGTGCCAGCAGCGTAGATGAGGGGAGGTTTTATAGCAATCAGCCCCAGCATTTT

abundance: NA
v_gene: TRBV7-2
j_gene: TRBJ1-4
d_gene: TRBD1
CDR3aa: CASSWGQTGEKLFF
CDR3nt: TGTGCCAGCAGCTGGGGACAGACAGGTGAAAAACTGTTTTTT

abundance: NA
v_gene: TRBV4-1
j_gene: TRBJ1-6
d_gene: NA
CDR3aa: CASSQQDGRSSYNSPLHF
CDR3nt: TGCGCCAGCAGCCAACAAGATGGAAGGAGCTCCTATAATTCACCCCTCCACTTT

abundance: few
v_gene: TRBV4-1
j_gene: TRBJ2-5
d_gene: NA
CDR3aa: CASSQVGPGGQYF
CDR3nt: TGCGCCAGCAGCCAAGTTGGTCCCGGCGGCCAGTACTTC

abundance: NA
v_gene: TRBV28
j_gene: TRBJ2-7
d_gene: NA
CDR3aa: CASSFPRGYEQYF
CDR3nt: TGTGCCAGCAGTTTTCCCAGGGGCTACGAGCAGTACTTC

abundance: NA
v_gene: TRBV10-3
j_gene: TRBJ1-2
d_gene: TRBD1
CDR3aa: CAISESDRDLYGYTF
CDR3nt: TGTGCCATCAGTGAGTCGGACAGGGACCTCTATGGCTACACCTTC

abundance: few
v_gene: TRBV7-9
j_gene: TRBJ2-1
d_gene: TRBD2
CDR3aa: CASSGLAGGPLNEQFF
CDR3nt: TGTGCCAGCAGCGGACTAGCGGGGGGGCCTTTAAATGAGCAGTTCTTC

abundance: few
v_gene: TRBV15
j_gene: TRBJ1-4
d_gene: NA
CDR3aa: CATSRKSVGGVGEKLFF
CDR3nt: TGTGCCACCAGCAGGAAATCCGTCGGGGGGGTTGGAGAAAAACTGTTTTTT

abundance: once
v_gene: TRBV12-1
j_gene: TRBJ2-7
d_gene: NA
CDR3aa: CASSPILRDRDTYEQYF
CDR3nt: TGTGCCAGCAGCCCAATTCTCCGGGACAGGGATACCTACGAGCAGTACTTC

abundance: NA
v_gene: TRBV5-1
j_gene: TRBJ2-7
d_gene: TRBD2
CDR3aa: CASSLGEAGGTYEQYF
CDR3nt: TGCGCCAGCAGCTTAGGAGAAGCGGGGGGAACCTACGAGCAGTACTTC

abundance: NA
v_gene: TRBV2
j_gene: TRBJ1-6
d_gene: NA
CDR3aa: CASSEGQGESPLHF
CDR3nt: TGTGCCAGCAGTGAGGGTCAGGGTGAATCACCCCTCCACTTT

abundance: NA
v_gene: TRBV6-5
j_gene: TRBJ2-3
d_gene: TRBD1
CDR3aa: CASSPDRDTDTQYF
CDR3nt: TGTGCCAGCAGTCCGGACAGGGACACAGATACGCAGTATTTT

abundance: NA
v_gene: TRBV9
j_gene: TRBJ2-1
d_gene: TRBD2
CDR3aa: CASSVGKREGRNEQFF
CDR3nt: TGTGCCAGCAGCGTAGGTAAGCGGGAGGGCCGGAATGAGCAGTTCTTC

abundance: NA
v_gene: TRBV9
j_gene: TRBJ1-2
d_gene: NA
CDR3aa: CASSPDSSHYGYTF
CDR3nt: TGTGCCAGCAGCCCGGACAGTTCGCATTATGGCTACACCTTC

abundance: NA
v_gene: TRBV10-3
j_gene: TRBJ2-3
d_gene: TRBD1
CDR3aa: CAISPLGQATDTQYF
CDR3nt: TGTGCCATCAGTCCCCTGGGACAGGCGACAGATACGCAGTATTTT

abundance: once
v_gene: TRBV28
j_gene: TRBJ1-5
d_gene: NA
CDR3aa: CASSLFSGLRRTQHF
CDR3nt: TGTGCCAGCAGTTTATTTTCGGGTTTAAGGCGGACCCAGCATTTT